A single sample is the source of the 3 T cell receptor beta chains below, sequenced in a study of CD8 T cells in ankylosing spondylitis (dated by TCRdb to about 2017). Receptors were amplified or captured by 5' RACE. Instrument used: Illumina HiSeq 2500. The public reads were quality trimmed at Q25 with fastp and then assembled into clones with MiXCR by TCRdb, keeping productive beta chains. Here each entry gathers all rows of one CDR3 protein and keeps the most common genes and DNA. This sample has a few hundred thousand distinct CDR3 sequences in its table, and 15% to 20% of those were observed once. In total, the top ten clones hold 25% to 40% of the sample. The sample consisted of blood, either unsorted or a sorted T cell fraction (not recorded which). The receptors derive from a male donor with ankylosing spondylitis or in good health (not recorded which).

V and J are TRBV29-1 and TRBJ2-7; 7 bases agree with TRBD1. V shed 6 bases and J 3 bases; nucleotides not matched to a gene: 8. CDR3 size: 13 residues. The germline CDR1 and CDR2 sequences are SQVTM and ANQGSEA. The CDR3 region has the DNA TGCAGCGTCAAACTGGGACAGAGCTACGAGCAGTACTTC. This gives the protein CSVKLGQSYEQYF.

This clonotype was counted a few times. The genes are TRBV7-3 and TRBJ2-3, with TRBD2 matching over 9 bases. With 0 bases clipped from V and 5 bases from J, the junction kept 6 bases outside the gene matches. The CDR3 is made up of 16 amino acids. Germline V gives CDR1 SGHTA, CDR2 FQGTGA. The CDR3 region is CASSLTASGKGDTQYF. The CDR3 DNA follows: TGTGCCAGCAGCTTAACCGCTAGCGGGAAGGGAGATACGCAGTATTTT.

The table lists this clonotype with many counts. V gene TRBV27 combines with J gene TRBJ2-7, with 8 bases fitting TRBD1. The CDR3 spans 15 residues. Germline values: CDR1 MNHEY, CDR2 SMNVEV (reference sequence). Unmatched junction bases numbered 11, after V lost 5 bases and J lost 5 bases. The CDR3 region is CASSLYRGFVHEQYF. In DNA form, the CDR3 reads TGTGCCAGCAGTCTCTACAGGGGGTTCGTCCACGAGCAGTACTTC.